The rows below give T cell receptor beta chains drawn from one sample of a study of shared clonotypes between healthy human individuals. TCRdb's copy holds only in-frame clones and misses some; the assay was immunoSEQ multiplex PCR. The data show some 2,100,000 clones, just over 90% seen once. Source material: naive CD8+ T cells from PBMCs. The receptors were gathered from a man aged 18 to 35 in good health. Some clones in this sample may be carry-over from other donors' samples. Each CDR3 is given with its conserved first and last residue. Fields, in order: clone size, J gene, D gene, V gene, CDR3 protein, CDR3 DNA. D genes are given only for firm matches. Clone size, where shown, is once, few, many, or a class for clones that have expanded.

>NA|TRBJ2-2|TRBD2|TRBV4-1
CASSKRTRGNTGELFF
TGCGCCAGCAGCAAAAGGACTAGAGGGAACACCGGGGAGCTGTTTTTT
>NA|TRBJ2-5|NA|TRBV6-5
CASSPLGGQEAQYF
TGTGCCAGCAGTCCCCTGGGGGGGCAAGAGGCCCAGTACTTC
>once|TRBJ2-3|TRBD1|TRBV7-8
CASSVTGVSSTDTQYF
TGTGCCAGCAGCGTTACAGGGGTCTCTAGCACAGATACGCAGTATTTT
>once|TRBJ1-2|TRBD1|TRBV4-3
CASSQGQGYGYTF
TGCGCCAGCAGCCAAGGACAGGGGTACGGCTACACCTTC
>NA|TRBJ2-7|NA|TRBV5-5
CASSKRGGELLSYEQYF
TGTGCCAGCAGCAAGCGAGGGGGGGAACTCTTGTCCTACGAGCAGTACTTC
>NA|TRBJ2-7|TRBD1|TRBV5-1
CASSFGTGAREQYF
TGCGCCAGCAGCTTCGGGACAGGGGCACGAGAGCAGTACTTC
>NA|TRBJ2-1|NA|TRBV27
CASRTDWGAVEQFF
TGTGCCAGCAGAACGGACTGGGGGGCTGTTGAGCAGTTCTTC
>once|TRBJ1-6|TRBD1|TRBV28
CASSFMGQGYNSPLHF
TGTGCCAGCAGTTTTATGGGACAGGGTTATAATTCACCCCTCCACTTT
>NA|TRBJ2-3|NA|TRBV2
CASSDATDNTDTQYF
TGTGCCAGCAGTGATGCGACAGATAACACAGATACGCAGTATTTT
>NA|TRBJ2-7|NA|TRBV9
CASSPPDSPYEQYF
TGTGCCAGCAGCCCCCCCGACAGCCCCTACGAGCAGTACTTC
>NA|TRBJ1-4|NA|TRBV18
CASSPRGPPSTTGSNEKLFF
TGTGCCAGCTCACCCCGGGGGCCTCCATCAACCACGGGTAGTAATGAAAAACTGTTTTTT
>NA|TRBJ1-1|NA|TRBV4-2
CASSPRGMDTEAFF
TGTGCCAGCAGCCCAAGGGGAATGGACACTGAAGCCTTCTTT
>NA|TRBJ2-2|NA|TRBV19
CASSIGSATGELFF
TGTGCCAGTAGTATAGGAAGCGCCACCGGGGAGCTGTTTTTT
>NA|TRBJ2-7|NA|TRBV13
CASLFGTSYEQYF
TGTGCCAGCTTATTCGGAACCTCCTACGAGCAGTACTTC
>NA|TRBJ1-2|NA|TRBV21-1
CASQNHRNGYTF
TGTGCCAGCCAGAACCACAGGAATGGCTACACCTTC
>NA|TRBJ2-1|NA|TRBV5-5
CASSLPYEQFF
TGTGCCAGCAGCCTGCCCTATGAGCAGTTCTTC
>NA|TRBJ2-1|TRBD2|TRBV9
CASSVGLAGVLNEQFF
TGTGCCAGCAGCGTAGGGCTAGCGGGAGTACTAAATGAGCAGTTCTTC
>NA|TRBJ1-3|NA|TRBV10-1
CASTGPGNTIYF
TGCGCCAGCACCGGCCCTGGAAACACCATATATTTT
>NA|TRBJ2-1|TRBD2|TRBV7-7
CASSSGLARGNEQFF
TGTGCCAGCAGCTCTGGACTAGCGAGGGGCAATGAGCAGTTCTTC
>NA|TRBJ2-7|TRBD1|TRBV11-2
CASSPDRSYEQYF
TGTGCCAGCAGCCCGGACAGGTCCTACGAGCAGTACTTC
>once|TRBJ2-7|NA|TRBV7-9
CASSLPLEDSYEQYF
TGTGCCAGCAGCTTACCTTTAGAGGATTCCTACGAGCAGTACTTC
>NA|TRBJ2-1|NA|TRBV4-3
CASSQDVLSSYNEQFF
TGCGCCAGCAGCCAAGACGTATTAAGCTCCTACAATGAGCAGTTCTTC
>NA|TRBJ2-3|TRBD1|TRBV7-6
CASRPGQGKSTDTQYF
TGTGCCAGCAGGCCCGGACAGGGGAAAAGCACAGATACGCAGTATTTT
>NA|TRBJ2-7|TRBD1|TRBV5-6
CASSDRDSYEQYF
TGTGCCAGCAGCGACAGGGACTCCTACGAGCAGTACTTC
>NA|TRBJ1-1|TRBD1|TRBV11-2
CASGLQGVTEAFF
TGTGCCAGCGGATTACAGGGGGTCACTGAAGCTTTCTTT
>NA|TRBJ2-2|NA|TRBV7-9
CASSLRASNTGELFF
TGTGCCAGCAGCTTACGGGCCAGTAACACCGGGGAGCTGTTTTTT
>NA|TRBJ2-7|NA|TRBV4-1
CASSPSPGLISYEQYF
TGCGCCAGCAGCCCCTCCCCGGGCCTCATATCCTACGAGCAGTACTTC
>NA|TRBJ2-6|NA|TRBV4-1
CASSQREAARAFSGANVLTF
TGCGCCAGCAGCCAAAGGGAAGCGGCCAGGGCGTTCTCTGGGGCCAACGTCCTGACTTTC
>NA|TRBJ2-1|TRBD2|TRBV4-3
CASSPSVSSVAGVNEQFF
TGCGCCAGCAGCCCCTCCGTATCATCGGTAGCGGGAGTTAATGAGCAGTTCTTC
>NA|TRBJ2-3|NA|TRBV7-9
CASSPTSSRWSTDTQYF
TGTGCCAGCAGCCCGACTTCGTCCAGGTGGTCCACAGATACGCAGTATTTT
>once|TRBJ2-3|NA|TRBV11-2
CASSLGPSPLTDTQYF
TGTGCCAGCAGCTTAGGTCCAAGCCCACTCACAGATACGCAGTATTTT
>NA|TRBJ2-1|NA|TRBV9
CASSVGRLDHNEQFF
TGTGCCAGCAGCGTAGGCCGGCTAGACCACAATGAGCAGTTCTTC
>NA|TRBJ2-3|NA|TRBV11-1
CASSDRRFAGTDTQYF
TGTGCCAGCAGCGACCGAAGGTTTGCCGGCACAGATACGCAGTATTTT
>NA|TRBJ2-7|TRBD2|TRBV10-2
CATRLAGVSYEQYF
TGCGCCACCCGACTAGCGGGAGTCTCCTACGAGCAGTACTTC
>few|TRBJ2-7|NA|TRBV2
CASRRGRTYEQYF
TGTGCCAGCCGCAGGGGAAGGACCTACGAGCAGTACTTC
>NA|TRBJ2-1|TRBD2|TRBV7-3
CASSFSGRMDEQFF
TGTGCCAGCAGCTTTAGCGGGAGGATGGATGAGCAGTTCTTC
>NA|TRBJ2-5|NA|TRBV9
CASSPPSGAPQETQYF
TGTGCCAGCAGCCCACCGTCAGGAGCTCCGCAAGAGACCCAGTACTTC
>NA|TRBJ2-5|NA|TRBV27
CASSYLKDYQETQYF
TGTGCCAGCAGTTATCTAAAGGATTACCAAGAGACCCAGTACTTC
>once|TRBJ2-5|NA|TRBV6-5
CASSYVGEETQYF
TGTGCCAGCAGTTACGTGGGAGAAGAGACCCAGTACTTC
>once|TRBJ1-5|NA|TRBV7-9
CASSLGGGLQPQHF
TGTGCCAGCAGCTTAGGCGGGGGCCTTCAGCCCCAGCATTTT
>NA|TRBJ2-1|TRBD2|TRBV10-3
CAIRVSGRDLHEQFF
TGTGCCATCAGAGTTAGCGGGAGGGACCTCCATGAGCAGTTCTTC